A single sample gave rise to the 26 T cell receptor beta chains below, sequenced in a study of graft-versus-host responses after intestinal transplantation. Method: immunoSEQ multiplex PCR; TCRdb's copy keeps in-frame clones and lacks some. The data contain 20,000 or so clones, roughly 70% of them singletons. Graft tissue was processed to release intraepithelial and lamina propria lymphocytes. Sequenced material: ileum tissue, taken about 21 days after intestinal transplant. The source of these receptors is a human patient who received an intestinal transplant, so some T cells may come from the graft donor.

The gene calls are TRBV19 and TRBJ1-5; D not resolved. Germline V gives CDR1 LNHDA, CDR2 SQIVND (reference sequence). The CDR3 contains 15 residues. The ends were cut back, 3 bases at V and 1 base at J, with 10 bases in the middle. CDR3 sequence: CASSIAGFSNQPQHF. The CDR3 bases are TGTGCCAGTAGTATCGCGGGGTTCAGCAATCAGCCCCAGCATTTT.

The chain couples TRBV10-1 to TRBJ2-7; possible D gene TRBD2, 5 bases. This CDR3 comprises 14 residues. V was pared by 4 bases and J by 7 bases, with 17 bases between. Germline V gene sequence: CDR1 WNHNN, CDR2 SYGVQD (reference sequence). CDR3 region: CASSAIGRAHEQYF. CDR3 coding DNA: TGCGCCAGCAGTGCAATAGGGCGGGCTCATGAGCAGTACTTC.

V gene TRBV9 combines with J gene TRBJ1-2; 7 nucleotides agree with TRBD1. The germline V gene has CDR1 SGDLS and CDR2 YYNGEE. The CDR3 is 17 residues long. The V segment lost 3 bases and the J segment 1 base; nucleotides outside the gene matches: 12. CDR3 nucleotides: TGTGCCAGCAGCGGGATCGGACAGGTCCCCCTTAACTATGGCTACACCTTC. Its protein product is CASSGIGQVPLNYGYTF.

This chain uses TRBV27 with TRBJ2-5; 12 nucleotides align to TRBD2. After removal of 5 bases from V and 5 bases from J, the junction contained 18 bases not matched to a gene. The CDR3 totals 19 residues. Germline V CDR1 and CDR2: MNHEY, SMNVEV (reference sequence). DNA of the CDR3: TGTGCCAGCAGTCCGAGCCTGAGACTAGCGGGGGATGGCATCGAGACCCAGTACTTC. It yields the protein CASSPSLRLAGDGIETQYF.

V and J are TRBV27 and TRBJ2-7; tentative D call: TRBD1 (5 bases). CDR1 is MNHEY and CDR2 is SMNVEV in the germline V gene (reference sequence). V was cut by 5 bases and J by 2 bases, with 19 bases left in between. The CDR3 length is 16 residues. CDR3 loop: CASSHPGPTGPYEQYF. In DNA, the CDR3 is TGTGCCAGCAGTCATCCGGGTCCCACAGGACCCTACGAGCAGTACTTC.

The V gene is TRBV7-3, the J gene TRBJ2-1; tentatively, D is TRBD2 (6 bases). V lost 2 bases to trimming and J lost 2 bases, with 10 bases between them. CDR1 and CDR2 from the germline V gene are SGHTA and FQGTGA. The CDR3 loop spans 15 amino acids. The CDR3 loop is CASSLEGLPYNEQFF. The CDR3 DNA reads as TGTGCCAGCAGCTTAGAGGGACTCCCCTACAATGAGCAGTTCTTC. Complete variable domain (other parts from reference TRBV7-3 and TRBJ2-1): GAGVSQTPSNKVTEKGKYVELRCDPISGHTALYWYRQSLGQGPEFLIYFQGTGAADDSGLPNDRFFAVRPEGSVSTLKIQRTERGDSAVYLCASSLEGLPYNEQFFGPGTRLTVL.

The chain carries TRBV25-1 and TRBJ2-3; the match to TRBD2 covers 12 bases. V trimming: 4 bases; J trimming: 4 bases; junction bases outside the gene matches: 0. This CDR3 region has 14 residues. CDR1 is MGHDK and CDR2 is SYGVNS in the germline V gene. CDR3 in DNA: TGTGCCAGCAGTGCTAGCGGGGGGGCAGATACGCAGTATTTT. Translating gives CASSASGGADTQYF.

This chain links TRBV5-1 with TRBJ2-3; D call uncertain. Germline V CDR1 and CDR2: SGHRS, YFSETQ. Trimming took 4 bases from V and 1 from J, leaving 16 bases between them. The CDR3 runs 16 residues. The CDR3 here is CASSLLLVDGTDTQYF. CDR3 coding DNA: TGCGCCAGCAGCCTGCTATTGGTCGATGGCACAGATACGCAGTATTTT.

The chain employs TRBV29-1 and TRBJ2-5; D ambiguous. Germline CDR1 reads SQVTM; CDR2 reads ANQGSEA. The CDR3 spans 12 residues. V was trimmed by 6 bases and J by 2 bases, leaving 10 bases between them. The CDR3, as DNA: TGCAGCGTGAACCTAGAACAAGAGACCCAGTACTTC. Protein product: CSVNLEQETQYF.

The chain is built from TRBV4-2 and TRBJ2-7; unclear D gene. Trimming shortened V by 0 bases and J by 1 base, and 10 bases separated the two germline ends. Per germline, CDR1 LGHNA and CDR2 YNFKEQ. This CDR3 has 15 amino acids. This CDR3 reads CASSQEDFRSYEQYF. The CDR3 coding sequence is TGTGCCAGCAGCCAAGAAGACTTTCGGTCCTACGAGCAGTACTTC.

This clone is a singleton in its sample. The chain joins TRBV10-3 to TRBJ1-6; D is ambiguous. Trimming shortened V by 3 bases and J by 6 bases, and 18 bases separated the two germline ends. Looked up from germline, CDR1 is ENHRY and CDR2 is SYGVKD. CDR3 length: 17 amino acids. The CDR3 nucleotides are TGTGCCATCAGTGACCCGGGATTCGGGTGGATTAATTCACCCCTCCACTTT. Amino acids: CAISDPGFGWINSPLHF.

V usage is TRBV4-1 and J usage is TRBJ2-7; 9 bases align to TRBD1. In germline, CDR1 is MGHRA, CDR2 YSYEKL. There are 16 residues in the CDR3. V lost 3 bases to trimming and J lost 1 base; unmatched junction nucleotides: 7. CDR3 DNA: TGCGCCAGCAGCCATGCCTATGGACAGGGGTCCTACGAGCAGTACTTC. This translates into CASSHAYGQGSYEQYF.

V gene TRBV25-1 combines with J gene TRBJ1-2; 8 nucleotides line up with TRBD1. The CDR3 spans 16 residues. Germline V gives CDR1 MGHDK, CDR2 SYGVNS. V dropped 6 bases and J dropped 4; count of bases not matched to a gene: 13. CDR3 bases: TGTGCCAGCAGCGCGGACGCGGGACAGGAGATCTATGGCTACACCTTC. Amino acids: CASSADAGQEIYGYTF.

The CDR3 region has the DNA TGTGCCAGCAGTGAATTGACTAGCGGGGCAATTGTGTTGAGGGGTACGCAGTATTTT. This translates into CASSELTSGAIVLRGTQYF. The rearrangement uses TRBV6-1 and TRBJ2-3; 11 positions agree with TRBD2. The CDR3 extends over 19 amino acids. Germline lookup yields CDR1 MNHNS and CDR2 SASEGT. V shed 2 bases and J 8 bases; nucleotides not matched to a gene: 18.

This CDR3 is CAWNRDSNEKLFF. Written as DNA, the CDR3 is TGTGCCTGGAACCGGGACAGTAATGAAAAACTGTTTTTT. This chain connects TRBV30 to TRBJ1-4, with TRBD1 matching over 7 bases. The CDR3 extends over 13 amino acids. The germline V gene has CDR1 GTSNPN and CDR2 SVGIG (reference sequence). The ends lost 4 bases at V and 4 bases at J; junction bases unmatched: 3.

V is TRBV6-6 and J is TRBJ2-1; D might be TRBD2 (5 bases). Germline V lookup: CDR1 MNHNY, CDR2 SVGAGI (reference sequence). Between the trimmed V and J ends, which lost 5 bases and 4 bases, there was a span of 15 bases. The CDR3 extends over 15 amino acids. Here the CDR3 reads CASSHGLWRYNEQFF. The CDR3 region has the DNA TGTGCCAGCAGTCACGGGCTATGGAGGTACAATGAGCAGTTCTTC.

V usage is TRBV4-3 and J usage is TRBJ2-1, with 13 nucleotides matching TRBD2. This CDR3 has 18 residues. Looked up from germline, CDR1 is LGHNA and CDR2 is YSLEER. Unmatched junction bases numbered 14, after V lost 4 bases and J lost 8 bases. The CDR3: CASSPHLQTSGGWYEQFF. The CDR3 nucleotides read TGCGCCAGCAGCCCTCACCTCCAGACTAGCGGGGGGTGGTATGAGCAGTTCTTC.

The V gene is TRBV2, the J gene TRBJ2-5; TRBD2 matches at 7 bases. Per germline, CDR1 SNHLY and CDR2 FYNNEI. This CDR3 comprises 13 residues. The V and J ends lost 7 bases and 5 bases, in that order; junction bases with no gene match: 7. Here the CDR3 DNA reads TGTGCCAGCACCAAAGTGGGGGGGGAGACCCAGTACTTC. Translating it yields CASTKVGGETQYF. Full variable domain (missing parts from reference TRBV2 and TRBJ2-5): EPEVTQTPSHQVTQMGQEVILRCVPISNHLYFYWYRQILGQKVEFLVSFYNNEISEKSEIFDDQFSVERPDGSNFTLKIRSTKLEDSAMYFCASTKVGGETQYFGPGTRLLVL.

The chain links TRBV19 to TRBJ2-7, with D possibly TRBD2 on 6 matching bases. The germline gives CDR1 LNHDA, CDR2 SQIVND (reference sequence). This CDR3 is built from 13 residues. With 1 base removed from V and 9 bases from J, the gap between germline ends came to 13 bases. This CDR3 reads CASSIVLEGRQYF. DNA for the CDR3: TGTGCCAGTAGTATAGTTTTGGAGGGTCGGCAGTACTTC.

This clone occurred a few times. The chain recombines TRBV12-5 with TRBJ2-7, with 12 bases that match TRBD1. Germline V gene data show CDR1 as LGHNT and CDR2 as FRNRAP. After removal of 4 bases from V and 5 bases from J, the junction contained 12 bases not matched to a gene. The CDR3 is 17 residues long. The CDR3: CASGSQTWDRGPHEQYF. DNA for the CDR3: TGTGCTAGTGGTTCCCAAACCTGGGACAGGGGGCCCCACGAGCAGTACTTC. Supplemented by reference TRBV12-5 and TRBJ2-7, the full variable domain reads DARVTQTPRHKVTEMGQEVTMRCQPILGHNTVFWYRQTMMQGLELLAYFRNRAPLDDSGMPKDRFSAEMPDATLATLKIQPSEPRDSAVYFCASGSQTWDRGPHEQYFGPGTRLTVT.

This clone was recorded once. The J gene is TRBJ1-1, the V gene TRBV28, with D unresolved. Per the germline V gene, CDR1 is MDHEN and CDR2 is SYDVKM. CDR3 length equals 13 residues. V was pared by 6 bases and J by 1 base, with 9 bases between. CDR3 protein: CASRGRWNTEAFF. DNA of the CDR3: TGTGCCAGCAGAGGGAGGTGGAACACTGAAGCTTTCTTT.

In its sample, this clone was seen once. This chain's CDR3 is CASSSTGVSYNEQFF. Here the CDR3 DNA reads TGTGCCAGCAGTTCTACAGGGGTCTCCTACAATGAGCAGTTCTTC. V is TRBV28 and J is TRBJ2-1; the match to TRBD1 covers 7 bases. CDR1 and CDR2 from the germline V gene are MDHEN and SYDVKM. The CDR3 consists of 15 residues. V lost 4 bases to trimming and J lost 0 bases; unmatched junction nucleotides: 3.

The chain is built from TRBV10-3 and TRBJ1-3; TRBD1 aligns across 7 bases. V shed 6 bases and J 8 bases; nucleotides not matched to a gene: 16. Germline V lookup: CDR1 ENHRY, CDR2 SYGVKD. The CDR3 spans 16 residues. CDR3 sequence reads: CAIRVTGRTFWDTIYF. The CDR3 DNA is TGTGCCATCAGAGTGACAGGGAGAACGTTTTGGGACACCATATATTTT.

The V gene is TRBV30, the J gene TRBJ2-2; TRBD2 matches 10 bases. CDR3 length: 14 residues. The junction had 10 bases not matched to a gene; V was cut back by 6 bases and J by 9 bases. The V gene's germline CDR1 is GTSNPN and CDR2 SVGIG (reference sequence). CDR3 DNA sequence: TGTGCCTGTAACCTAGCGGGAGACTCTTGGGAGCTGTTTTTT. As protein: CACNLAGDSWELFF.

V usage is TRBV4-1 and J usage is TRBJ1-2; TRBD1 agrees at 8 bases. Germline V gene data show CDR1 as MGHRA and CDR2 as YSYEKL. The CDR3 consists of 13 residues. V lost 6 bases and J lost 4; bases outside the gene matches: 4. The CDR3 DNA is TGCGCCAGCAGAAGGACAGGGACCTATGGCTACACCTTC. Protein product: CASRRTGTYGYTF.

This sequence joins TRBV4-1 and TRBJ2-1; 9 bases map to TRBD2. Losses at the gene ends were 1 base for V and 3 bases for J; bases not matched to a gene: 7. The CDR3 contains 17 residues. Germline CDR1 reads MGHRA; CDR2 reads YSYEKL. CDR3 sequence reads: CASSQAERREGYNEQFF. CDR3 nucleotides: TGCGCCAGCAGCCAAGCAGAACGGCGGGAGGGCTACAATGAGCAGTTCTTC.